The present T cell receptor beta chain was sequenced within a study of T cell repertoires in cytomegalovirus infection. Study summary: The authors relied on CMV epitopes, both recently identified HLA-C-restricted and well-studied HLA-B-restricted. The public TCR beta signatures pointed to both CMV infection and matching HLA type.

Trimming took off 5 bases at V and 3 bases at J, with 11 bases between the two ends. The germline V gene has CDR1 SGHTA and CDR2 FQGTGA. The CDR3 spans 14 residues. This clonotype was counted between two and nine times. The antigen is undetermined. Findings and caveats of the study: Identification of carriers of CMV plus the relevant HLA was achieved through cumulative public TCR beta family frequency. Across the ex vivo response, the dominant clonotypes were HLA-C-restricted CMV-specific TCR beta clonotypes.

TCRdb reanalysed the reads using MiXCR and keeps one entry per CDR3 protein. The sample holds about 58,000 distinct CDR3 sequences, about 18% seen once. The receptor was derived from a human donor in good health (CMV status not recorded). Some clones in this sample may be carry-over from other donors' samples. Specimen: CD8+ T cells from cultured PBMCs, collected from culture after CMV antigen stimulation. This chain joins TRBV7-3 and TRBJ2-1; D gene uncertain. In nucleotides, the CDR3 is TGTGCCAGCAGCCCAAATTCGGGCTACAATGAGCAGTTCTTC. The encoded protein is CASSPNSGYNEQFF.